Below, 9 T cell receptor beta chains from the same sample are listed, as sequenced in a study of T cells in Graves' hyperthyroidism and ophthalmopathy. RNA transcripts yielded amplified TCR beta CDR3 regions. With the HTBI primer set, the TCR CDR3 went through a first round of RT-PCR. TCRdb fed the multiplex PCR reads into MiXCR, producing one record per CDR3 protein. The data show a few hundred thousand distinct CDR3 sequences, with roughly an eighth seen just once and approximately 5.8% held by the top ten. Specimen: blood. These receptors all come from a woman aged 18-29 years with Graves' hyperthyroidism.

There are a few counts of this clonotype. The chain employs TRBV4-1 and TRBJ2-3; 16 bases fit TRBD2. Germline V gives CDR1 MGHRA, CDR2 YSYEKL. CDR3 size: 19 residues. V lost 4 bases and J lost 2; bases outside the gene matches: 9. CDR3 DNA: TGCGCCAGCAGCCCGGGGACTAGCGGGAGGGGGCACAACACAGATACGCAGTATTTT. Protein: CASSPGTSGRGHNTDTQYF.

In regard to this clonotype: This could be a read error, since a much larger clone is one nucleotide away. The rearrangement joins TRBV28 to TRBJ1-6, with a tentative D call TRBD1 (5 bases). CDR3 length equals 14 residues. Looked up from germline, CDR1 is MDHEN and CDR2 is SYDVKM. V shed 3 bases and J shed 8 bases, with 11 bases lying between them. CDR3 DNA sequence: TGTGCCAGCAGTTTTAATCGGGGGTATTCACCCCTCCACTTT. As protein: CASSFNRGYSPLHF.

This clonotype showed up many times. CDR3 in amino acids: CASNGGGSDTEAFF. For the CDR3, the DNA is TGTGCCAGCAACGGTGGGGGCTCTGACACTGAAGCTTTCTTT. The chain recombines TRBV2 with TRBJ1-1; D possibly corresponds to TRBD1 (6 bases). V lost 7 bases to trimming and J lost 3 bases, with 15 bases between them. The CDR3 loop spans 14 amino acids. CDR1 and CDR2 from the germline V gene are SNHLY and FYNNEI.

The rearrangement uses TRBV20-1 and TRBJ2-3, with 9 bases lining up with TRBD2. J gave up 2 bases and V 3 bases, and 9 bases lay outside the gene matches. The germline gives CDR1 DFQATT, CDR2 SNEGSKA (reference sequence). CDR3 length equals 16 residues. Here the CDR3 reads CSAREFSGGATDTQYF. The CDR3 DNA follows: TGCAGTGCTAGGGAATTTAGCGGGGGAGCCACAGATACGCAGTATTTT.

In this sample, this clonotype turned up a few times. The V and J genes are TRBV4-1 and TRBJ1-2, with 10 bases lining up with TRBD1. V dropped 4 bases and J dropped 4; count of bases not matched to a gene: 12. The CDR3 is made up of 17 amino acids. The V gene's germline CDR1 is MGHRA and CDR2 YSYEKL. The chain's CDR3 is CASSPSRDRGRGYGYTF. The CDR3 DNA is TGCGCCAGCAGCCCCTCCCGGGACAGGGGTCGGGGCTATGGCTACACCTTC.

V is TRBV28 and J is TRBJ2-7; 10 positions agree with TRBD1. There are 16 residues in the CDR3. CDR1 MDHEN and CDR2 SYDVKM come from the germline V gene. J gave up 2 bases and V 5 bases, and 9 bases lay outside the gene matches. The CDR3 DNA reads TGTGCCAGCAGTCGCGGGGGACAGGGGACAACCTACGAGCAGTACTTC. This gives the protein CASSRGGQGTTYEQYF.

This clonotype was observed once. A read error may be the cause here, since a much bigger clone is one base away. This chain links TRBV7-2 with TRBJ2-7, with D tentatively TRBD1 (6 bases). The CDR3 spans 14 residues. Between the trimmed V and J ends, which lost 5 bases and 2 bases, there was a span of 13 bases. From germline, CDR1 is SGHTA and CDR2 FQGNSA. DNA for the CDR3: TGTGCCAGCAGCGCAGGGGACGGCCCCTACGAGCAGTACTTC. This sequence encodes CASSAGDGPYEQYF.

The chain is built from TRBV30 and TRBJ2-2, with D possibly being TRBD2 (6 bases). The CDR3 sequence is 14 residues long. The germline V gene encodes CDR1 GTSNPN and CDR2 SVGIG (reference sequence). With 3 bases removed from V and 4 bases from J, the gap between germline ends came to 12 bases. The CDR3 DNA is TGTGCCTGGAGCATGGGACTCCGCACCGGGGAGCTGTTTTTT. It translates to CAWSMGLRTGELFF.

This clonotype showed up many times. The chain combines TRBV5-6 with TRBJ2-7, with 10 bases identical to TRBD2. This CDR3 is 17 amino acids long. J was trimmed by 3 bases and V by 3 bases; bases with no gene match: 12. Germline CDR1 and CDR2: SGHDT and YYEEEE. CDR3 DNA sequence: TGTGCCAGCAGCTGGGGGGGGATAGCGGGAGGTTTCTACGAGCAGTACTTC. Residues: CASSWGGIAGGFYEQYF.